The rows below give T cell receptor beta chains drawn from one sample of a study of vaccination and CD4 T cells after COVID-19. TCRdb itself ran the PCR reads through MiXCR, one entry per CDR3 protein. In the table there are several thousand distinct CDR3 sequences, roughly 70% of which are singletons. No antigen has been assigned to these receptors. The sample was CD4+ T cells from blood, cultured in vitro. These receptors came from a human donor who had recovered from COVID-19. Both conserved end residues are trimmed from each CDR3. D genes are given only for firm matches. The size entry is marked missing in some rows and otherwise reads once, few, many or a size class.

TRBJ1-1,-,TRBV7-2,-,ASSLPRRTNTEAF
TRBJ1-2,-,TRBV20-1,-,SARDQRGYT
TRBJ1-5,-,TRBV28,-,ASSLRGRGRNQPQH
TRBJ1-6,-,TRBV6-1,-,ATSLTLGPGNSPLH
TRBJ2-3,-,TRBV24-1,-,ATAGFPGTDTQY
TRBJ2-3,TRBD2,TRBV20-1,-,SARSGGAGDTQY
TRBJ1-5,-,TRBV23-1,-,ASSIGDANQPQH
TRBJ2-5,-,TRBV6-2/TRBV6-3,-,ASSYGGQGETQY
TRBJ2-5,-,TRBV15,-,ATSRETDSWETQY
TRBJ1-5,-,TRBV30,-,AWRTDSNQPQH
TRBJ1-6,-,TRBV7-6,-,ASRPGASYNSPLH
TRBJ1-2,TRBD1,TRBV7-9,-,ASSLRLGQGNAGYGYT
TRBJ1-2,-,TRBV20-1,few,SASPEDRVDGYT
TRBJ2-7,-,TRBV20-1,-,SAVGTENPYEQY
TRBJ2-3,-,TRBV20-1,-,SARDWGFTSTDTQY
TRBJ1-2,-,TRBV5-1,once,ASSFSPGSNYGYT
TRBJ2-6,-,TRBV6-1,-,ATFSSGANVLA
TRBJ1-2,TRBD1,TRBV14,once,ASSLTGQGRNYGYT
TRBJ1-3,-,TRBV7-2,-,ASSLDRAGNTIY
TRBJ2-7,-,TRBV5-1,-,ASRQVTNYEQY
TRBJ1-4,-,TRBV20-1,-,SARGVRGAEKLF
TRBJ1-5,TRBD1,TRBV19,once,ASSTRTGGRFGPQH
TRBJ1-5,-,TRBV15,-,ATSRDEGSNQPQH
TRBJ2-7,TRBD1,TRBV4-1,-,ASSQPGQGAHEQY
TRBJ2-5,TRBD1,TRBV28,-,ASRRPGQGLETQY
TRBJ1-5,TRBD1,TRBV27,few,ASSLTGDGQPQH
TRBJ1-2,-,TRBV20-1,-,SASGQTYGYT
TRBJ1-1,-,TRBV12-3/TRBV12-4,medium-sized,ASSLDRRLDTEAF
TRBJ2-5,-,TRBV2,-,ASSGVQGDRETQY
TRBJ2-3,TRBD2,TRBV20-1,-,SARAPVELAGGLADTQY
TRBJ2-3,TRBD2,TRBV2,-,ASNLLGLAVRTDTQY
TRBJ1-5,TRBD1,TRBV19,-,ASSLDRRGNQPQH